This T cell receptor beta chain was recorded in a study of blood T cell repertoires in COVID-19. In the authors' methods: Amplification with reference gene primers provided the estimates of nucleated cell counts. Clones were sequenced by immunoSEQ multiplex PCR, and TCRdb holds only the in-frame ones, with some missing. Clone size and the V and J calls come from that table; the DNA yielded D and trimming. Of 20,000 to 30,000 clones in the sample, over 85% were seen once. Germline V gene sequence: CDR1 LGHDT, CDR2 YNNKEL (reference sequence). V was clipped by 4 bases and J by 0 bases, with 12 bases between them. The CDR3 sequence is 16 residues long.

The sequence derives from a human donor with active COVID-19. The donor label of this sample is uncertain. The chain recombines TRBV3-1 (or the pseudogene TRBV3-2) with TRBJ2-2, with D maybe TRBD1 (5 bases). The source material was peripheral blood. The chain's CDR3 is CASSRRQFANTGELFF. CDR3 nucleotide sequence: TGTGCCAGCAGCCGCAGACAGTTCGCGAACACCGGGGAGCTGTTTTTT.